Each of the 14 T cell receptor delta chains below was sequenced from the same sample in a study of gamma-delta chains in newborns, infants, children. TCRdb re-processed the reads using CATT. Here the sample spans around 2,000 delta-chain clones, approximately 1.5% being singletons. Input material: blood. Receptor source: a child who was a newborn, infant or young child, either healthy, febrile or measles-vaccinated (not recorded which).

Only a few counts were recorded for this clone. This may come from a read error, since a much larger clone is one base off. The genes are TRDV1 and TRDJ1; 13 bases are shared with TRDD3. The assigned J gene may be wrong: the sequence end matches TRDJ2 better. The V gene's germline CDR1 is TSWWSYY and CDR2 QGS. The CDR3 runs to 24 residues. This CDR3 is CALGELIVLPSYEYWGIRDDKLFF. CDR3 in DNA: TGTGCTCTTGGGGAACTAATTGTCTTACCTTCCTACGAGTACTGGGGGATACGCGACGATAAACTCTTCTTT.

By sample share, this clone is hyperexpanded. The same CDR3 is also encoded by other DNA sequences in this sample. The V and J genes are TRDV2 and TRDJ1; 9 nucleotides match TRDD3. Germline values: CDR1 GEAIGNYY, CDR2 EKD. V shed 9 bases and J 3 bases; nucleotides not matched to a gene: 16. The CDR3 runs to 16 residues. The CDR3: CAIIAGIRDGADKLIF. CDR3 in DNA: TGTGCCATCATAGCGGGGATACGCGATGGAGCCGATAAACTCATCTTT.

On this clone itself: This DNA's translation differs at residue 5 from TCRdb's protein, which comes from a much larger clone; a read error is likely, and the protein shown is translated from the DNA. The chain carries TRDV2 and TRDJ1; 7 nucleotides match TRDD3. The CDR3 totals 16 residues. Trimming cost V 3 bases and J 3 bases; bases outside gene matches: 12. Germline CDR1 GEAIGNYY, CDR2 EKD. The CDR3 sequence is CACDAAGGFLADKLIF. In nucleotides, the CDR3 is TGTGCCTGTGACGCCGCTGGGGGCTTTCTGGCCGATAAACTCATCTTT.

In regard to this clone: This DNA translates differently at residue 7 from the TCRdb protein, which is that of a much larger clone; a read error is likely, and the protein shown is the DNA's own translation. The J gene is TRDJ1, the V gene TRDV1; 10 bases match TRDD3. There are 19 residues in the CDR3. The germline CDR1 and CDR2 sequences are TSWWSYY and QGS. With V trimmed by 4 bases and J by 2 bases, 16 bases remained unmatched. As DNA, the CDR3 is TGTGCTCTTGGGGGCATCAACCACTTCACCTGGGGGATAACCGATAAACTCATCTTT. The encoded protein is CALGGINHFTWGITDKLIF.

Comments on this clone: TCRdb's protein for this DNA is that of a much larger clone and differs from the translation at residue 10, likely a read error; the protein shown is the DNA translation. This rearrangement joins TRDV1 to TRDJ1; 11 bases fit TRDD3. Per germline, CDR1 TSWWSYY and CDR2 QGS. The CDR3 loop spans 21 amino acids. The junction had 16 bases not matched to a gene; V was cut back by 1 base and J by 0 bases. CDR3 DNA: TGTGCTCTTGGGGAACCTCCCGCTCCGTTGGGGGATACGCCTTACACCGATAAACTCATCTTT. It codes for CALGEPPAPLGDTPYTDKLIF.

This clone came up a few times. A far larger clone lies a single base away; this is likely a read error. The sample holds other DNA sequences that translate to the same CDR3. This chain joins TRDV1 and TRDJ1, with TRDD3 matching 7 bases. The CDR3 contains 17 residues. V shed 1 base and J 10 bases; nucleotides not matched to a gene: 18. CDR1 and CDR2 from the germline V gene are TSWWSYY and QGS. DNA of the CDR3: TGTGCTCTTGGGGAACGAGTCCCCCCGGGGGGATGGGGTCGACTCATCTTT. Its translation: CALGERVPPGGWGRLIF.

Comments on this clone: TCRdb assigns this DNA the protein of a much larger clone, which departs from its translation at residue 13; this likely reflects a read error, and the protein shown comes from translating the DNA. The DNA for the CDR3 is TGTGCCTGTGACCGACTGGGGATGGGTACCGATAAGCGCATCTTT. Residues: CACDRLGMGTDKRIF. This rearrangement joins TRDV2 to TRDJ1; TRDD3 matches 7 bases. Germline loops: CDR1 GEAIGNYY, CDR2 EKD. V lost 3 bases to trimming and J lost 13 bases; unmatched junction nucleotides: 19. The CDR3 runs to 15 residues.

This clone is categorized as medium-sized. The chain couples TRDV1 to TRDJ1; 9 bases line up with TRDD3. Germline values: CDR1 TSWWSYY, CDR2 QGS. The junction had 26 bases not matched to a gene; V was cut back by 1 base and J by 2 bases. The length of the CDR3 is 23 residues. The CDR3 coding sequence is TGTGCTCTTGGGGAACCGATGGTACCCTTCCGAACGAGGTGGGGGATAAAGACCGATAAACTCATCTTT. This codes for CALGEPMVPFRTRWGIKTDKLIF.

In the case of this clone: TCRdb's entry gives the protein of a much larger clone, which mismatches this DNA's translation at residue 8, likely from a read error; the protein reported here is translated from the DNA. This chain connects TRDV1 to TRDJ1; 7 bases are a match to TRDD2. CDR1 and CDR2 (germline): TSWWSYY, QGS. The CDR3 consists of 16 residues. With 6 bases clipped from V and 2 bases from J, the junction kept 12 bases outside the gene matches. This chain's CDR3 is CALGHLPKKTTDKLIF. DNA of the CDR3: TGTGCTCTTGGTCATCTTCCTAAGAAAACAACCGATAAACTCATCTTT.

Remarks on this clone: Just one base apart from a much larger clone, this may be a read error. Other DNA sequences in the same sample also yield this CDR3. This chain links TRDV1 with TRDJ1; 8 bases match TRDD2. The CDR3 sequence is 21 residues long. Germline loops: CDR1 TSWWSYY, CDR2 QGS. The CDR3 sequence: CALGELPTRGYWDPNTDKLIF. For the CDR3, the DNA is TGCGCTCTTGGGGAACTTCCTACGCGGGGGTACTGGGACCCTAACACCGATAAACTCATCTTT.

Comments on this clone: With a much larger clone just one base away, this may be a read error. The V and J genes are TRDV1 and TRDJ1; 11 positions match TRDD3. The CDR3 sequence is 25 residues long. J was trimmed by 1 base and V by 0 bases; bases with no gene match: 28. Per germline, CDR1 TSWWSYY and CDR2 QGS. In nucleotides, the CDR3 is TGTGCTCTTGGGGAACTGGAACTTATACCCCGAACCCTTCATAACTGGGGGATATGCACCGATAAACTCATCTTT. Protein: CALGELELIPRTLHNWGICTDKLIF.

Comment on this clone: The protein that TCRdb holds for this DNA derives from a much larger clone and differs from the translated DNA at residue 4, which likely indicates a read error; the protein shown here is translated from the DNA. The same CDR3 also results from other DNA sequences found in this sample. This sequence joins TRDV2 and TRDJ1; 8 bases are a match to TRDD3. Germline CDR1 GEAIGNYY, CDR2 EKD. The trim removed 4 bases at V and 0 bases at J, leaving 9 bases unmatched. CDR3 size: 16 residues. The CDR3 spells CACEPGGRRHTDKLIF. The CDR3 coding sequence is TGTGCCTGTGAACCTGGGGGACGCCGCCACACCGATAAACTCATCTTT.

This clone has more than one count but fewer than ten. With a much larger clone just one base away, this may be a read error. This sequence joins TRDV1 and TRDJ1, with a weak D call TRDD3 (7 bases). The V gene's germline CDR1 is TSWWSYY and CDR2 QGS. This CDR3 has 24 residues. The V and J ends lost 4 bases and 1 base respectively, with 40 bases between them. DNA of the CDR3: TGTGCTCTTGGGGTCGCACCGTTACGTCCTACTCGGGTTGGCTGGGGGGCGTCCACCGATAAACTCATCTTT. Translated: CALGVAPLRPTRVGWGASTDKLIF.

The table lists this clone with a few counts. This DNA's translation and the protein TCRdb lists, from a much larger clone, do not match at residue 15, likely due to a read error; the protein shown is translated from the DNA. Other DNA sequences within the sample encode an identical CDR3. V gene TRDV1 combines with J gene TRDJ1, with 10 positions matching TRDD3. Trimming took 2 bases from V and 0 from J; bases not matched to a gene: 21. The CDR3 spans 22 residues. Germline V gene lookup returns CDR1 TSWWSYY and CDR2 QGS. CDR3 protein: CALGEVQSYPVGDTEYTDKLIF. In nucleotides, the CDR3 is TGTGCTCTTGGGGAAGTCCAATCCTACCCGGTGGGGGATACAGAGTACACCGATAAACTCATCTTT.